This paragraph covers one T cell receptor beta chain sequence. Its antigen remains unknown. Other DNA sequences of this sample code for an identical CDR3. Using immunoSEQ multiplex PCR, the repertoire was profiled, and TCRdb retains in-frame clones only, with some absent. The table includes about 1 million clones, about 75% detected once. The sample originates from a study of shared clonotypes between healthy human individuals. General study findings and limits: Clonotype sharing across a few donors was observed for about 5.5% of naive CD4 clonotypes. Shared clonotypes across all four donors exceeded non-shared ones in generation probability.

Germline V gene lookup returns CDR1 SGHRS and CDR2 YFSETQ. Trimming took off 0 bases at V and 5 bases at J, with 12 bases between the two ends. The CDR3 has 14 residues. The V and J genes are TRBV5-1 and TRBJ2-7, with D maybe TRBD1 (6 bases). Sequences were obtained from memory CD4+ T cells sorted from blood. Subset indicated: CD45RA-negative fraction. The origin of this receptor is a man younger than 30 in good health. CDR3 in amino acids: CASSLESGVHEQYF. CDR3 nucleotides: TGCGCCAGCAGCTTGGAGTCAGGGGTCCACGAGCAGTACTTC.